This T cell receptor beta chain came from a study of Graves' ophthalmopathy and Graves' hyperthyroidism. Findings of the study overall: Sensitivity of about 67% and specificity of 72% to 80% were achieved by the model that predicted ophthalmopathy progression.

As for this clonotype: Its antigen is still unknown. One end of the junction does not line up with germline, which may come from a read error.

Calling hyperthyroidism stable required that no ophthalmopathy show up within 18 months of follow-up. Hyperthyroidism patients were newly diagnosed, under 2 months' duration, aged 18 to 65. Patients with other autoimmune diseases, uncontrolled infections, pregnancy or lactation were excluded. Amplification of the TCR beta CDR3 regions used RNA transcripts (as template). In the first round, RT-PCR was carried out with HTBI primers, and a multiplex PCR formed the second round. TCRdb recomputed calls from the multiplex PCR reads with MiXCR, one row per CDR3 protein. The data contain 300,000 to 400,000 distinct CDR3 sequences, about 18% of them singletons. The CDR3 length is 14 residues. Germline V gives CDR1 SGHTA, CDR2 FQGNSA.

The sample was peripheral blood. The origin of this receptor is an adult woman with stable Graves' hyperthyroidism. The V call is TRBV7-2, the J call TRBJ2-7; D not certain. CDR3 nucleotide sequence: TGTGTCAGCAGCTTAACTCGGGTGTCCTACGAGCAGTACTTC. Its protein is CVSSLTRVSYEQYF.